This is a list of T cell receptor beta chains from one sample in a study of T cells in Graves' hyperthyroidism and ophthalmopathy. TCRdb re-analysed the multiplex PCR reads in MiXCR, keeping a single row per CDR3 protein. The table records approximately 510,000 distinct CDR3 sequences, more than 20% of them present only once. Sequencing input: blood. All receptors come from a man younger than 30 with Graves' hyperthyroidism. CDR3s include the opening cysteine and the closing phenylalanine or tryptophan. The D gene is left open where the match is weak. Only some rows state a clone size, as once, few, many or a class for expanded clones.

.	TRBV30	11	TRBJ1-2	many	CAWSVPEGYTF	TGTGCCTGGAGTGTTCCGGAGGGCTACACCTTC
.	TRBV6-2/TRBV6-3	15	TRBJ2-3	many	CASSQDPGLTDTQYF	TGTGCCAGCAGCCAGGACCCGGGTTTGACAGATACGCAGTATTTT
.	TRBV9	16	TRBJ2-7	many	CASSVDVGGPRYEQYF	TGTGCCAGCAGCGTAGACGTAGGGGGTCCACGCTACGAGCAGTACTTC
.	TRBV4-1	15	TRBJ2-7	many	CASSQEDRITYEQYF	TGCGCCAGCAGCCAAGAAGACAGGATAACCTACGAGCAGTACTTC
.	TRBV28	14	TRBJ2-5	.	CASRGPGPQETQYF	TGTGCCAGCAGGGGACCAGGGCCCCAAGAGACCCAGTACTTC
.	TRBV12-3/TRBV12-4	15	TRBJ2-5	few	CASTSRGPNWETQYF	TGTGCCAGCACCTCTAGGGGCCCCAATTGGGAGACCCAGTACTTC
.	TRBV12-3/TRBV12-4	12	TRBJ1-2	many	CASQEGNYGYTF	TGTGCCAGCCAGGAGGGCAACTATGGCTACACCTTC
TRBD2	TRBV12-3/TRBV12-4	15	TRBJ2-7	many	CASNGGSSGSYEQYF	TGTGCCAGTAACGGGGGGTCTTCGGGGTCCTACGAGCAGTACTTC
.	TRBV27	13	TRBJ2-7	many	CASSLSNGYEQYF	TGTGCCAGCAGTTTATCGAACGGCTACGAGCAGTACTTC
.	TRBV4-1	19	TRBJ1-3	.	CASSQGLLRQAPSGNTIYF	TGCGCCAGCAGCCAGGGATTACTCAGACAGGCCCCCTCTGGAAACACCATATATTTT
.	TRBV28	13	TRBJ1-1	many	CASSRREATEAFF	TGTGCCAGCAGCCGGCGGGAGGCCACTGAAGCTTTCTTT
.	TRBV20-1	12	TRBJ2-7	many	CSARGQVYEQYF	TGCAGTGCTAGAGGGCAGGTCTACGAGCAGTACTTC
TRBD1	TRBV19	13	TRBJ1-1	many	CASSMRGPTEAFF	TGTGCCAGTAGTATGAGGGGGCCTACTGAAGCTTTCTTT
TRBD1	TRBV6-5	14	TRBJ1-5	many	CASRVQGNSQPQHF	TGTGCCAGCAGGGTACAGGGGAACTCTCAGCCCCAGCATTTT
.	TRBV18	16	TRBJ2-5	many	CASSSSIQGFQETQYF	TGTGCCAGCTCATCGTCGATACAGGGTTTTCAAGAGACCCAGTACTTC
TRBD2	TRBV2	15	TRBJ2-7	.	CASRLGLASSTEQYF	TGTGCCAGCAGGCTAGGACTAGCATCTAGCACCGAGCAGTACTTC
.	TRBV5-1	15	TRBJ1-1	.	CASSLEGQVYTEAFF	TGCGCCAGCAGCTTGGAGGGTCAGGTATACACTGAAGCTTTCTTT